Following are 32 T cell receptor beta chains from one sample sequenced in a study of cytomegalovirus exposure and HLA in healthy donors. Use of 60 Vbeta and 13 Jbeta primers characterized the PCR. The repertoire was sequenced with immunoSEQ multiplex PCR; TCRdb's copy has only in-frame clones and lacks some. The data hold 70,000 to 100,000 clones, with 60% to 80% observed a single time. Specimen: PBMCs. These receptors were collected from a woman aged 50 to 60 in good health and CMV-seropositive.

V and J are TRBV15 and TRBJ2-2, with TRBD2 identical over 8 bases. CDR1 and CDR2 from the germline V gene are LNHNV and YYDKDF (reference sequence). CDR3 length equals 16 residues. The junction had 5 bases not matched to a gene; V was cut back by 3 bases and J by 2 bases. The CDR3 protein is CATSRLSGANTGELFF. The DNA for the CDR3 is TGTGCCACCAGCAGGCTTAGCGGGGCAAACACCGGGGAGCTGTTTTTT.

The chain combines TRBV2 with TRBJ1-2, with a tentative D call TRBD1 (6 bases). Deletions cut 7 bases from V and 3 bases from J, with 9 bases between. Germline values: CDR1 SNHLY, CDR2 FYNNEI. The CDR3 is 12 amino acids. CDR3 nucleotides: TGTGCCAGCATTAGGACAGACTATGGCTACACCTTC. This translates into CASIRTDYGYTF.

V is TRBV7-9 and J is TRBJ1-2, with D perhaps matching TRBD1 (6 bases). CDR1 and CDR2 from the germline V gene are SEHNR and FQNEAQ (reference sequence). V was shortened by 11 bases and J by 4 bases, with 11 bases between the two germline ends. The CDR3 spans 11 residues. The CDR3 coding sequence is TGTGCCGGGAACAGGGTCTATGGCTACACCTTC. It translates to CAGNRVYGYTF.

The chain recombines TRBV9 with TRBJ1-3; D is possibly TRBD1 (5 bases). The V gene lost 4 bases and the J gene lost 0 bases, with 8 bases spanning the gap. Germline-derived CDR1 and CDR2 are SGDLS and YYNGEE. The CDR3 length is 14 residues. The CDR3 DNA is TGTGCCAGCAGCCCAGGGTACTCTGGAAACACCATATATTTT. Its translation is CASSPGYSGNTIYF. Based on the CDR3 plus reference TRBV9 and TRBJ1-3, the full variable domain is DSGVTQTPKHLITATGQRVTLRCSPRSGDLSVYWYQQSLDQGLQFLIQYYNGEERAKGNILERFSAQQFPDLHSELNLSSLELGDSALYFCASSPGYSGNTIYFGEGSWLTVV.

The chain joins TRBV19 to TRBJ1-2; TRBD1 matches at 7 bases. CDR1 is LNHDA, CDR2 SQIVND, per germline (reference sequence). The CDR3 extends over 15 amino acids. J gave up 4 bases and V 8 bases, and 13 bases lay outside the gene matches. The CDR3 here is CASAAARGVGYGYTF. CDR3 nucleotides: TGTGCCAGTGCCGCGGCCAGGGGGGTAGGCTATGGCTACACCTTC.

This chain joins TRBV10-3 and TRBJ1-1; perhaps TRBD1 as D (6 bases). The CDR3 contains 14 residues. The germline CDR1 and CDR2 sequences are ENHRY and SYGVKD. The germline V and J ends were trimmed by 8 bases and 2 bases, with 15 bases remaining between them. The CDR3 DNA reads TGTGCCATCCCCCAGGCAGGGGTAAACACTGAAGCTTTCTTT. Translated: CAIPQAGVNTEAFF.

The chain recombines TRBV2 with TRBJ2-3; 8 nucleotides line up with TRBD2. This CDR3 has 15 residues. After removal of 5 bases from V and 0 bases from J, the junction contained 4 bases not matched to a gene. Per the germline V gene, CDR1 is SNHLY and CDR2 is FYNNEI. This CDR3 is CASSTGLVSTDTQYF. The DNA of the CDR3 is TGTGCCAGCAGTACGGGACTAGTGAGCACAGATACGCAGTATTTT.

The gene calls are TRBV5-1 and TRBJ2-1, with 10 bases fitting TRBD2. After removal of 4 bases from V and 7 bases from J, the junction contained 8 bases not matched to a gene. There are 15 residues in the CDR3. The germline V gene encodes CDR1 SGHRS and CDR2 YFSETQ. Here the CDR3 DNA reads TGCGCCAGCAGCGTGGAGCGGGGGGGATTAAATGAGCAGTTCTTC. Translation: CASSVERGGLNEQFF.

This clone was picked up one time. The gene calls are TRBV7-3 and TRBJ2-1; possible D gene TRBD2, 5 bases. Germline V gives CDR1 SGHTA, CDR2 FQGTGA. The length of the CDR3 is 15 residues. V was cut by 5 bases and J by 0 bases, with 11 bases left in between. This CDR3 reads CASSPSPSSYNEQFF. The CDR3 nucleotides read TGTGCCAGCAGCCCTAGCCCGAGCTCCTACAATGAGCAGTTCTTC.

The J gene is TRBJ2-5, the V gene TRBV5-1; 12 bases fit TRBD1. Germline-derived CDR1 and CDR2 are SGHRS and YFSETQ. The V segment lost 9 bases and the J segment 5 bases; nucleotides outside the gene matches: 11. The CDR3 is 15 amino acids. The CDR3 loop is CATRSGQGAGETQYF. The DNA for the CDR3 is TGCGCCACCCGATCGGGACAGGGGGCAGGGGAGACCCAGTACTTC.

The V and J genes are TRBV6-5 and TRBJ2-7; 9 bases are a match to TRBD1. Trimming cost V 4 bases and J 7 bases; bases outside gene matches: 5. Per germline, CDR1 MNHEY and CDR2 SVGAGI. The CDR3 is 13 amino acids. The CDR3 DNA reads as TGTGCCAGCAGTTCACAGGGGGCGGGGGAGCAGTACTTC. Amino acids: CASSSQGAGEQYF.

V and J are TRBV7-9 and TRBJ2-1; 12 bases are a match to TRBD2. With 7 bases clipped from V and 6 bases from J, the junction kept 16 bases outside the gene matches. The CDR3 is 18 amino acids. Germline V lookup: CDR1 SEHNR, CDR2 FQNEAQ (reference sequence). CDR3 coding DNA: TGTGCCAGCATCCTCACAGCCCAAGCACTAGCGGGAGGCAATGAGCAGTTCTTC. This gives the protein CASILTAQALAGGNEQFF.

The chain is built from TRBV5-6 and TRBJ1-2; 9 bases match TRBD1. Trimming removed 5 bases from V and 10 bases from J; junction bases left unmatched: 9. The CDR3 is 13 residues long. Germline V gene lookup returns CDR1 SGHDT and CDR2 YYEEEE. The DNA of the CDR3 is TGTGCCAGCAGACGTCCCGGGACAGGGAACTACACCTTC. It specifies CASRRPGTGNYTF.

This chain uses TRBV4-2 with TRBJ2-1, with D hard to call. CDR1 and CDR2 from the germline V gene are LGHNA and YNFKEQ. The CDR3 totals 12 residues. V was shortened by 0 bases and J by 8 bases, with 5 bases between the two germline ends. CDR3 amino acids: CASSQDAHEQFF. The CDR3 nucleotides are TGTGCCAGCAGCCAAGACGCGCATGAGCAGTTCTTC.

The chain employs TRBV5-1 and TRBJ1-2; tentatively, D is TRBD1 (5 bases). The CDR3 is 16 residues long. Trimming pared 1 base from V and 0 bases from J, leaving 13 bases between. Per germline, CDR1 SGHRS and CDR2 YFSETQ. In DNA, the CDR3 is TGCGCCAGCAGCTTGCGGGGGGGAGATGCTAACTATGGCTACACCTTC. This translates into CASSLRGGDANYGYTF. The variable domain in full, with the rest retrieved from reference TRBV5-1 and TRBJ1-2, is KAGVTQTPRYLIKTRGQQVTLSCSPISGHRSVSWYQQTPGQGLQFLFEYFSETQRNKGNFPGRFSGRQFSNSRSEMNVSTLELGDSALYLCASSLRGGDANYGYTFGSGTRLTVV.

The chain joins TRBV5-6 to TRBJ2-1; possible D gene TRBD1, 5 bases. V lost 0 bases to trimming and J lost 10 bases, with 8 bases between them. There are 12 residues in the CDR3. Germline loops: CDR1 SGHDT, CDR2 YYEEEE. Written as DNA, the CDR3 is TGTGCCAGCAGCTTGGCAGGGAAAGAGCAGTTCTTC. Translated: CASSLAGKEQFF.

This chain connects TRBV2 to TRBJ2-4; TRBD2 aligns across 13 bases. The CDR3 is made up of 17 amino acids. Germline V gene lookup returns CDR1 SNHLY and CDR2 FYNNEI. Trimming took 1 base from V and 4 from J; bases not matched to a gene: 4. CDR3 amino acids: CASSEGGLAGFKNIQYF. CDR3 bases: TGTGCCAGCAGTGAAGGGGGACTAGCGGGATTTAAAAACATTCAGTACTTC.

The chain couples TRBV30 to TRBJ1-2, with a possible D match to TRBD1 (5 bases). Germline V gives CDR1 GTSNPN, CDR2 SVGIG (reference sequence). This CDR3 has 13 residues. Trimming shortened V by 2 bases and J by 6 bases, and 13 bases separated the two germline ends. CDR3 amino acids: CAWSPSGINGYTF. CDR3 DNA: TGTGCCTGGAGTCCATCAGGGATCAATGGCTACACCTTC.

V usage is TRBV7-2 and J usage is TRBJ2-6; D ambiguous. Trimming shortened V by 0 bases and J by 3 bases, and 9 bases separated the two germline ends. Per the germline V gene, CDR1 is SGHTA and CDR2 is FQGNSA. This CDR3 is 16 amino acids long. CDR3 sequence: CASSLADNHGANVLTF. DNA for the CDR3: TGTGCCAGCAGCTTAGCTGACAATCATGGGGCCAACGTCCTGACTTTC.

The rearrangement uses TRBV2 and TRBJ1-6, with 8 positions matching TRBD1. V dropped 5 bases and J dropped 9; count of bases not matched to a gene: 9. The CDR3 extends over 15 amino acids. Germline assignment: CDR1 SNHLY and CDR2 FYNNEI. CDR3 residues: CASSTMDRVSSPLHF. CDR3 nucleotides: TGTGCCAGCAGTACTATGGACAGGGTCAGTTCACCCCTCCACTTT.

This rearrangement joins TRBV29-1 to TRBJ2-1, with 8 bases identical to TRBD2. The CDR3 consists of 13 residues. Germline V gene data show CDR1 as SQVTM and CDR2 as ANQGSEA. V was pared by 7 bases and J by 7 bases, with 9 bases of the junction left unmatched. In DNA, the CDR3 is TGCAGCGCTCCCGGGACTAGAGATAATGAGCAGTTCTTC. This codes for CSAPGTRDNEQFF.

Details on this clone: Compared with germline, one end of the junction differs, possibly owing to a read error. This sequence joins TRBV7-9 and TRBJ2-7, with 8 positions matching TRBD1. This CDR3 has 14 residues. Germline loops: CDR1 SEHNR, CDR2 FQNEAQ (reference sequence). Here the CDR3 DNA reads TGTTCCAGCAGCTTCCCGACAGGGGACTACGAGCAGTACTTC. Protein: CSSSFPTGDYEQYF.

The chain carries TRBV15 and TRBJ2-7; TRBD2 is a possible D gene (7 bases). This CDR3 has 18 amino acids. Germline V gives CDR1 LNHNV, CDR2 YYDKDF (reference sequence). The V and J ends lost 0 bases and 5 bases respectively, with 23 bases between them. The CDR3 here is CATSRDWGLGGAHHEQYV. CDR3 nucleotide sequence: TGTGCCACCAGCAGAGATTGGGGACTGGGGGGGGCACACCACGAGCAGTACGTC.

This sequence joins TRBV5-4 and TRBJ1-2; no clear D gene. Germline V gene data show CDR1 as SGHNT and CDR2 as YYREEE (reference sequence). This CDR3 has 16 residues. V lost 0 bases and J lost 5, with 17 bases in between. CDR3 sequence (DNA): TGTGCCAGCAGCTTGGGATACGGCAGCGCCAATTATGGCTACACCTTC. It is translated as CASSLGYGSANYGYTF.

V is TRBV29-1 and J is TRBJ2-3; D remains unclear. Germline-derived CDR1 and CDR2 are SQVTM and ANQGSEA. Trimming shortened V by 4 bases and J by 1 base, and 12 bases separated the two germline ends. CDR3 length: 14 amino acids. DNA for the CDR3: TGCAGCGTTGGGGCCCAAGCCGGCACAGATACGCAGTATTTT. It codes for CSVGAQAGTDTQYF.

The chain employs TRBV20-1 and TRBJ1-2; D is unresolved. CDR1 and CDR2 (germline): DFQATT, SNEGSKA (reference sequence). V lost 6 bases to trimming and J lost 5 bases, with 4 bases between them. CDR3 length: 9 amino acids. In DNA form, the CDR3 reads TGCAGTGCCAAATATGGCTACACCTTC. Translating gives CSAKYGYTF.

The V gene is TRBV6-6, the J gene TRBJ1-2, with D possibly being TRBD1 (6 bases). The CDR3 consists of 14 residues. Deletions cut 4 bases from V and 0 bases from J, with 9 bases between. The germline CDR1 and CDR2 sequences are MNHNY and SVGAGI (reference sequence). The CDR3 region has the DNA TGTGCCAGCAGTTGGGACACTTCTAACTATGGCTACACCTTC. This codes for CASSWDTSNYGYTF.

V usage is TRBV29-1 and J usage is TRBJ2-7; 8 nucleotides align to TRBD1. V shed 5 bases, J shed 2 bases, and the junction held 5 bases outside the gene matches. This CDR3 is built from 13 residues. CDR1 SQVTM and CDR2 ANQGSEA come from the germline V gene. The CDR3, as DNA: TGCAGCGTTACAGGGGGTCCGACCTACGAGCAGTACTTC. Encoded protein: CSVTGGPTYEQYF.

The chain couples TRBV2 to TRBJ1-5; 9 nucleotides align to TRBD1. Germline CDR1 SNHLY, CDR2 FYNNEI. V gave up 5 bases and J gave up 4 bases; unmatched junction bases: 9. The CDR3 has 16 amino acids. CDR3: CASSRRTGEGNQPQHF. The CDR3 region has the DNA TGTGCCAGCAGTAGGCGGACAGGGGAAGGGAATCAGCCCCAGCATTTT.

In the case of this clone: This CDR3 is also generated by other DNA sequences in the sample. CDR3 residues: CASSYGLAGAEDTQYF. CDR3 DNA sequence: TGCGCCAGCAGCTACGGACTAGCGGGAGCGGAAGATACGCAGTATTTT. The chain is built from TRBV5-1 and TRBJ2-3, with TRBD2 identical over 13 bases. The CDR3 spans 16 residues. The germline V gene encodes CDR1 SGHRS and CDR2 YFSETQ. The ends lost 3 bases at V and 5 bases at J; junction bases unmatched: 6.

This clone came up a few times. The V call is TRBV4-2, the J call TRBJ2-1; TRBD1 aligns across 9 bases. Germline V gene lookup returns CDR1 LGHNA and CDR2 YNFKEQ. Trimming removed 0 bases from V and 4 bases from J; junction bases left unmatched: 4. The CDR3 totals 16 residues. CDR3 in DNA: TGTGCCAGCAGCCAAGATGAACAGGGGGCTTACAATGAGCAGTTCTTC. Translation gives CASSQDEQGAYNEQFF.

The CDR3 sequence is CASRPGQGASGYGYTF. CDR3 bases: TGTGCCAGCAGACCGGGACAGGGTGCCAGTGGCTATGGCTACACCTTC. This chain uses TRBV28 with TRBJ1-2; 9 nucleotides agree with TRBD1. The CDR3 loop spans 16 amino acids. Germline V gene sequence: CDR1 MDHEN, CDR2 SYDVKM. The V gene end was trimmed by 6 bases and the J gene end by 4 bases; junction bases not matched to a gene: 12.